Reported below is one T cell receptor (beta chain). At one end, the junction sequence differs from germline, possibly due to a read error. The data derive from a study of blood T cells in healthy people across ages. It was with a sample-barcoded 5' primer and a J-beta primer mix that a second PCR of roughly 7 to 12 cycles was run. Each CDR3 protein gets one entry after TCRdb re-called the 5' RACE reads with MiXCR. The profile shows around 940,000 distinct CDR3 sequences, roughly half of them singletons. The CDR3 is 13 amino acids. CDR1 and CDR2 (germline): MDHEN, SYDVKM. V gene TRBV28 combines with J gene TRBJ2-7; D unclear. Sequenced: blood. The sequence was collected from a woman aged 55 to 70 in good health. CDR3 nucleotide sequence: TGTGCCAGCAGTTTACGAAACTCCTGCGAGCAGTACTTC. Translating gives CASSLRNSCEQYF.